The 10 T cell receptor beta chains in this list originate from one sample, sequenced in a study of blood T cell repertoires in COVID-19. Clones were read by immunoSEQ multiplex PCR, and TCRdb kept only the in-frame ones, dropping some. The table lists fewer than 350,000 clones, almost 90% of them singletons. Sequenced sample: PBMCs or T cells enriched from blood (not recorded which). The source of these receptors is a woman in her late teens or twenties with acute COVID-19.

This clone was counted a single time. The V gene is TRBV7-8, the J gene TRBJ2-2, with D perhaps TRBD2 (6 bases). In germline, CDR1 is SGHVS, CDR2 FQNEAQ. V was cut by 2 bases and J by 0 bases, with 16 bases left in between. The CDR3 consists of 18 residues. The CDR3 sequence: CASSLSHSGATNTGELFF. Here the CDR3 DNA reads TGTGCCAGCAGCTTATCCCATAGCGGAGCTACGAACACCGGGGAGCTGTTTTTT. Using reference TRBV7-8 and TRBJ2-2 for the parts outside the CDR3, the full variable domain is GAGVSQSPRYKVAKRGQDVALRCDPISGHVSLFWYQQALGQGPEFLTYFQNEAQLDKSGLPSDRFFAERPEGSVSTLKIQRTQQEDSAVYLCASSLSHSGATNTGELFFGEGSRLTVL.

The CDR3 spells CATSDPLTGATGNTIYF. CDR3 nucleotides: TGTGCCACCAGTGATCCCCTGACAGGGGCGACGGGAAACACCATATATTTT. The chain links TRBV24-1 to TRBJ1-3; 8 bases line up with TRBD1. V lost 3 bases, J lost 4 bases, and 10 bases stayed unmatched. The CDR3 loop spans 17 amino acids. The V gene's germline CDR1 is KGHDR and CDR2 SFDVKD.

The gene calls are TRBV14 and TRBJ2-5; 7 nucleotides line up with TRBD1. This CDR3 region has 16 residues. The V gene's germline CDR1 is SGHDN and CDR2 FVKESK. V dropped 0 bases and J dropped 1; count of bases not matched to a gene: 5. The CDR3 here is CASSQEFGTVQETQYF. CDR3 bases: TGTGCCAGCAGCCAAGAATTCGGGACAGTCCAAGAGACCCAGTACTTC.

On this clone: This sample includes further DNA sequences coding for the same CDR3. The chain employs TRBV5-1 and TRBJ2-3; 11 bases map to TRBD2. CDR3 length: 16 residues. J was trimmed by 3 bases and V by 0 bases; bases with no gene match: 3. Germline loops: CDR1 SGHRS, CDR2 YFSETQ. The CDR3 reads CASSLEPSGRTDTQYF. CDR3 in DNA: TGCGCCAGCAGCTTGGAGCCTAGCGGGAGGACAGATACGCAGTATTTT.

CDR3 nucleotides: TGCGCCAGCAGTACTAGCGCTCCGACGGATGAGCAGTTCTTC. Translating gives CASSTSAPTDEQFF. The gene calls are TRBV10-1 and TRBJ2-1; 7 nucleotides align to TRBD2. This CDR3 has 14 amino acids. With 5 bases clipped from V and 8 bases from J, the junction kept 9 bases outside the gene matches. CDR1 and CDR2 (germline): WNHNN, SYGVQD (reference sequence).

The chain carries TRBV20-1 and TRBJ2-7, with D possibly being TRBD1 (6 bases). CDR3 length equals 11 residues. CDR1 and CDR2 from the germline V gene are DFQATT and SNEGSKA (reference sequence). V dropped 5 bases and J dropped 3 bases, with 8 bases sitting between them. The CDR3: CSAGQNYEQYF. CDR3 nucleotide sequence: TGCAGTGCTGGACAGAACTACGAGCAGTACTTC.

This chain links TRBV6-5 with TRBJ1-2; TRBD1 might be the D (6 bases). V lost 0 bases and J lost 5, with 10 bases in between. Germline CDR1 is MNHEY and CDR2 is SVGAGI. There are 14 residues in the CDR3. The CDR3 loop is CASSYSKGEYGYTF. In DNA, the CDR3 is TGTGCCAGCAGTTACTCGAAGGGGGAATATGGCTACACCTTC.

The rearrangement uses TRBV4-1 and TRBJ1-3, with TRBD1 as a possible D gene (6 bases). Germline-derived CDR1 and CDR2 are MGHRA and YSYEKL. CDR3 length equals 16 residues. V lost 4 bases to trimming and J lost 2 bases, with 15 bases between them. CDR3 coding DNA: TGCGCCAGCAGCCTTGGACCAGGGGCAGCTGGAAACACCATATATTTT. This gives the protein CASSLGPGAAGNTIYF.

The gene calls are TRBV7-6 and TRBJ2-1, with 10 positions matching TRBD2. CDR1 is SGHVS, CDR2 FNYEAQ, per germline. The CDR3 length is 15 residues. V lost 3 bases and J lost 8; bases outside the gene matches: 7. CDR3 bases: TGTGCCAGCAGCTTTCGGGGACTAGCGACCCATGAGCAGTTCTTC. Its protein is CASSFRGLATHEQFF.

The CDR3 DNA sequence: TGTGCCTGGAGTGTCATAACACCCGACTTAGCTTTCTTT. This sequence encodes CAWSVITPDLAFF. The gene calls are TRBV30 and TRBJ1-1, with no clear D. Trimming removed 0 bases from V and 10 bases from J, with 15 bases in between. Germline V gene data show CDR1 as GTSNPN and CDR2 as SVGIG (reference sequence). The CDR3 runs 13 residues.